The 26 T cell receptor gamma chains given below trace back to one sample, sequenced in a study of Vδ1+ human thymocytes. Findings and limits, study-wide: Thymic TRG and TRD repertoires appeared highly polyclonal.

These receptors' antigens are unknown. Sequences come from RNA converted to cDNA by reverse transcription. CDR3 amplicons came from multiplex PCR with pooled V-gene forward and constant-region reverse primers. TCRdb reapplied CATT to the multiplex PCR reads. The sample includes about 36,000 gamma-chain clones, around 20% of them seen just once. The specimen sequenced was Vdelta1+ gamma-delta thymocytes from the thymus. Subset here: FACS-sorted CD3+ TCRalphabeta- TCRVdelta1+ TCRVdelta2- thymocytes. These receptor sequences come from a girl less than two years old who had congenital heart surgery.

This chain uses TRGV2 with TRGJ1 or TRGJ2. This CDR3 has 13 amino acids. The V gene's germline CDR1 is EGSNGY and CDR2 YDSYNSKV. V gave up 5 bases and J gave up 9 bases; unmatched junction bases: 13. CDR3 DNA sequence: TGTGCCACCTGGGTCCCCCTTTGGGGTAAGAAACTCTTT. This gives the protein CATWVPLWGKKLF.

V gene TRGV4 combines with J gene TRGJ1 or TRGJ2. The CDR3 sequence is 13 residues long. The ends lost 2 bases at V and 4 bases at J; junction bases unmatched: 5. Per germline, CDR1 EGSTGY and CDR2 YDSYTSSV. This CDR3 reads CATWDEWYYKKLF. The CDR3, as DNA: TGTGCCACCTGGGATGAATGGTATTATAAGAAACTCTTT.

The rearrangement uses TRGV5 and TRGJ1 or TRGJ2. Per germline, CDR1 VINAFY and CDR2 YDVSNSKD. V shed 3 bases and J 6 bases; nucleotides not matched to a gene: 8. The CDR3 consists of 13 residues. DNA of the CDR3: TGTGCCACCTGGGACTCCCGAGGTTATAAGAAACTCTTT. Translating it yields CATWDSRGYKKLF.

The chain joins TRGV2 to TRGJP2. From germline, CDR1 is EGSNGY and CDR2 YDSYNSKV. V was pared by 12 bases and J by 3 bases, with 7 bases of the junction left unmatched. The CDR3 runs to 12 residues. This CDR3 reads CASSGSDWIKTF. The CDR3 bases are TGTGCCTCCTCCGGTAGTGATTGGATCAAGACGTTT.

The chain employs TRGV4 and TRGJ1 or TRGJ2. The CDR3 covers 15 residues. Per the germline V gene, CDR1 is EGSTGY and CDR2 is YDSYTSSV. Trimming cost V 2 bases and J 6 bases; bases outside gene matches: 13. CDR3 nucleotide sequence: TGTGCCACCTGGGATGTATACCGCCTCGGTTATAAGAAACTCTTT. Amino acid sequence: CATWDVYRLGYKKLF.

On this clone itself: This probably arose from a read error, given a far larger clone one base away. The chain links TRGV3 to TRGJ1 or TRGJ2. The germline V gene encodes CDR1 VTNTFY and CDR2 YDVSTARD (reference sequence). The V segment lost 3 bases and the J segment 2 bases; nucleotides outside the gene matches: 7. This CDR3 contains 14 residues. CDR3 DNA sequence: TGTGCCACCTGGGACGGACCGGATTATTATAAGAAACTCTTT. Amino acids: CATWDGPDYYKKLF.

As concerns this clone: The junction does not match germline at one end; this may be a read error. The gene calls are TRGV4 and TRGJ1 or TRGJ2. Looked up from germline, CDR1 is EGSTGY and CDR2 is YDSYTSSV. The CDR3 is made up of 14 amino acids. The CDR3 loop reads CATWDGRGYHKKLF. The CDR3 nucleotides read TGTGCCACCTGGGATGGGCGGGGGTATCATAAGAAACTCTTC.

V is TRGV2 and J is TRGJ1 or TRGJ2. Germline V gives CDR1 EGSNGY, CDR2 YDSYNSKV. The J segment lost 4 bases and the V segment lost 0 bases, leaving 9 bases of the junction unmatched. The CDR3 contains 15 residues. The CDR3 is CATWDGSGLYYKKLF. CDR3 sequence (DNA): TGTGCCACCTGGGACGGGTCGGGCCTATATTATAAGAAACTCTTT.

The sample holds a few counts of this clone. Other DNA sequences in the sample encode the same CDR3. The chain couples TRGV8 to TRGJ1 or TRGJ2. V shed 2 bases and J 2 bases; nucleotides not matched to a gene: 3. There are 13 residues in the CDR3. Germline CDR1 is VENAVY and CDR2 is YDSYNSRV. The DNA for the CDR3 is TGTGCCACCTGGGATACAGATTATTATAAGAAACTCTTT. This translates into CATWDTDYYKKLF.

This clone was detected only a few times. This CDR3 is also generated by other DNA sequences in the sample. The gene calls are TRGV2 and TRGJP2. With V trimmed by 0 bases and J by 3 bases, 4 bases remained unmatched. CDR1 and CDR2 (germline): EGSNGY, YDSYNSKV. The CDR3 extends over 15 amino acids. The CDR3 coding sequence is TGTGCCACCTGGGACGGGCCCTGTAGTGATTGGATCAAGACGTTT. Translated, it gives CATWDGPCSDWIKTF.

This clone was detected a few times. This chain links TRGV9 with TRGJP. The trim removed 1 base at V and 7 bases at J, leaving 13 bases unmatched. This CDR3 region has 19 residues. Germline CDR1 is GITISATS and CDR2 is ISYDGTV (reference sequence). The CDR3 DNA follows: TGTGCCTTGTGGGAGGTCAATGTAGGCCAGGAGTTGGGCAAAAAAATCAAGGTATTT. It is translated as CALWEVNVGQELGKKIKVF.

This clone has a handful of counts. The V call is TRGV8, the J call TRGJ1 or TRGJ2. The CDR3 extends over 13 amino acids. J was trimmed by 6 bases and V by 4 bases; bases with no gene match: 9. In germline, CDR1 is VENAVY, CDR2 YDSYNSRV. The CDR3 coding sequence is TGTGCCACCTGGGACCGATTTTGTTATAAGAAACTCTTT. This codes for CATWDRFCYKKLF.

The V and J genes are TRGV2 and TRGJ1 or TRGJ2. Trimming took 1 base from V and 9 from J; bases not matched to a gene: 15. Germline lookup yields CDR1 EGSNGY and CDR2 YDSYNSKV. CDR3 size: 15 residues. CDR3 amino acids: CATWDGLGQCRKKLF. The CDR3 region has the DNA TGTGCCACCTGGGACGGTTTGGGCCAATGCCGTAAGAAACTCTTT.

A few counts support this clone. This sequence joins TRGV4 and TRGJP2. This CDR3 has 16 amino acids. Germline CDR1 reads EGSTGY; CDR2 reads YDSYTSSV. The ends lost 0 bases at V and 9 bases at J; junction bases unmatched: 13. The CDR3 DNA reads TGTGCCACCTGGGATGGGCCTGATTTGATCAATTGGATCAAGACGTTT. Its protein is CATWDGPDLINWIKTF.

Turning to this clone: A much more abundant neighbour one base away suggests this may be a read error. The chain employs TRGV4 and TRGJ1 or TRGJ2. The CDR3 contains 9 residues. CDR1 is EGSTGY, CDR2 YDSYTSSV, per germline. V shed 3 bases and J 12 bases; nucleotides not matched to a gene: 2. The CDR3 is CATWDRKLF. The CDR3 region has the DNA TGTGCCACCTGGGATAGGAAACTCTTT.

This chain uses TRGV3 with TRGJ1 or TRGJ2. This CDR3 is 12 amino acids long. Germline-derived CDR1 and CDR2 are VTNTFY and YDVSTARD (reference sequence). Trimming took 0 bases from V and 12 from J; bases not matched to a gene: 8. CDR3 residues: CATWDRPSAKLF. CDR3 nucleotides: TGTGCCACCTGGGACAGGCCATCGGCGAAACTCTTT.

The chain links TRGV4 to TRGJP2. The CDR3 contains 14 residues. Germline-derived CDR1 and CDR2 are EGSTGY and YDSYTSSV. V lost 3 bases, J lost 8 bases, and 9 bases stayed unmatched. The CDR3 protein is CATWDPDLDWIKTF. The CDR3, as DNA: TGTGCCACCTGGGATCCCGACCTAGATTGGATCAAGACGTTT.

This clone was observed a few times. This specimen includes other DNA sequences encoding the same CDR3. The chain is built from TRGV2 and TRGJ1 or TRGJ2. The CDR3 consists of 12 residues. Trimming removed 0 bases from V and 10 bases from J; junction bases left unmatched: 6. Germline V gene lookup returns CDR1 EGSNGY and CDR2 YDSYNSKV. As DNA, the CDR3 is TGTGCCACCTGGGACGGGAGGTTGAAGAAACTCTTT. Translated, it gives CATWDGRLKKLF.

This clone has only a few counts. This chain joins TRGV8 and TRGJ1 or TRGJ2. Germline lookup yields CDR1 VENAVY and CDR2 YDSYNSRV. V lost 9 bases to trimming and J lost 7 bases; unmatched junction nucleotides: 15. This CDR3 has 13 residues. The CDR3 sequence: CATLTDLRYKKLF. The CDR3 region has the DNA TGTGCCACCCTCACGGATTTGCGGTATAAGAAACTCTTT.

In its sample, this clone was seen a few times. The chain is built from TRGV9 and TRGJ1 or TRGJ2. V shed 5 bases and J 3 bases; nucleotides not matched to a gene: 7. The CDR3 covers 13 residues. CDR1 and CDR2 from the germline V gene are GITISATS and ISYDGTV (reference sequence). The DNA of the CDR3 is TGTGCCTTGTGGGGGGGGTTTTATTATAAGAAACTCTTT. It yields the protein CALWGGFYYKKLF.

This clone has only a few counts. The V call is TRGV4, the J call TRGJ1 or TRGJ2. The CDR3 length is 14 residues. In germline, CDR1 is EGSTGY, CDR2 YDSYTSSV. Losses at the gene ends were 4 bases for V and 7 bases for J; bases not matched to a gene: 13. CDR3 sequence reads: CATWDGSAGYKKLF. The DNA of the CDR3 is TGTGCCACCTGGGACGGGTCTGCGGGGTATAAGAAACTCTTT.

The chain uses TRGV3 and TRGJ1 or TRGJ2. The germline CDR1 and CDR2 sequences are VTNTFY and YDVSTARD (reference sequence). The CDR3 sequence is 13 residues long. After removal of 3 bases from V and 5 bases from J, the junction contained 7 bases not matched to a gene. DNA of the CDR3: TGTGCCACCTGGGACGGGGGAGATTATAAGAAACTCTTT. Translated: CATWDGGDYKKLF.

Points on this clone: A much larger clone lies a single base off, so this may be a read error. The chain has TRGV5 and TRGJ1 or TRGJ2. Germline CDR1 VINAFY, CDR2 YDVSNSKD. This CDR3 has 13 amino acids. J gave up 5 bases and V 1 base, and 5 bases lay outside the gene matches. The DNA of the CDR3 is TGTGCCACCTGGGACAGACCGGATTATAAGAAACTCTTT. Encoded protein: CATWDRPDYKKLF.

The gene calls are TRGV8 and TRGJP2. Germline lookup yields CDR1 VENAVY and CDR2 YDSYNSRV. V gave up 0 bases and J gave up 7 bases; unmatched junction bases: 5. The CDR3 loop spans 14 amino acids. Written as DNA, the CDR3 is TGTGCCACCTGGGATAGGCCCACTGATTGGATCAAGACGTTT. Its protein is CATWDRPTDWIKTF.

The rearrangement links TRGV8 to TRGJ1 or TRGJ2. Per the germline V gene, CDR1 is VENAVY and CDR2 is YDSYNSRV. After removal of 1 base from V and 3 bases from J, the junction contained 9 bases not matched to a gene. This CDR3 spans 15 amino acids. DNA for the CDR3: TGTGCCACCTGGGATAGTCTAGGCCCTTATTATAAGAAACTCTTT. Protein product: CATWDSLGPYYKKLF.

V usage is TRGV8 and J usage is TRGJP2. The J segment lost 6 bases and the V segment lost 6 bases, leaving 4 bases of the junction unmatched. The CDR3 spans 12 residues. Germline V gene lookup returns CDR1 VENAVY and CDR2 YDSYNSRV. In nucleotides, the CDR3 is TGTGCCACCTGGTTGGGTGATTGGATCAAGACGTTT. Protein sequence: CATWLGDWIKTF.